The sequence of this TCR beta chain was determined in a study of cytotoxic CD8 clonotypes in ibrutinib-treated CLL. Study results and limitations: Baseline clonality, higher than in age-matched healthy donors, tracked circulating CD8+ T-cell counts.

CDR3 length: 14 residues. V trimming: 8 bases; J trimming: 0 bases; junction bases outside the gene matches: 5. The germline V gene has CDR1 MNHNS and CDR2 SASEGT. Sequencing was performed with immunoSEQ multiplex PCR; in TCRdb, only in-frame clones are kept and a portion is missing. The table includes tens of thousands of clones, roughly 50% detected once. Comment on this clone: As yet, its antigen is unknown.

The rearrangement uses TRBV6-1 and TRBJ2-3; 7 bases match TRBD2. This receptor was identified in a human donor with chronic lymphocytic leukemia. The sequenced sample was PBMCs, obtained before ibrutinib treatment. The CDR3, as DNA: TGTGCCAGCGGGAGGGACGATAGCACAGATACGCAGTATTTT. Translated, it gives CASGRDDSTDTQYF.